This record looks at one TCR beta chain sequence and its context. This clonotype has a count of ten or more. The specificity of this receptor is unknown. No base qualities exist here, and no much larger clone lies one base off it. The data stem from a study of T-cell reconstitution after alpha-beta-depleted transplantation in children (dated by TCRdb to about 2016). About the study as a whole: Using TCR repertoire profiling, the study followed T-cell immune reconstitution in a quantitative way in children after TCRalphabeta/CD19-depleted allogeneic hematopoietic cell transplantation.

Reading the germline V gene gives CDR1 MGHDK and CDR2 SYGVNS. At the junction V is shortened by 4 bases and J by 5 bases; bases outside the gene matches: 4. Counted from cysteine to phenylalanine, this CDR3 has 13 amino acids. Only the CDR3 DNA is retained, 39 bases long and in frame from the first base. Receptor libraries were prepared by PCR. Sequencing took place on an Illumina HiSeq 2500. TCR libraries were prepared with molecular barcoding, using unique molecular identifiers to normalize TCRbeta repertoire quantification. Clones were called with MiXCR by TCRdb after fastp trimmed the public reads at Q25, and only in-frame beta chains were retained. Rows with a matching CDR3 protein are joined into one entry that keeps the most common DNA and genes. The sample yields about 340,000 distinct CDR3 sequences; 10% were counted once. Around 2.5% of the sample is taken by the ten largest.

The receptor comes from a human donor who donated a stem cell graft to a child with acute lymphoblastic leukemia. This specimen consisted of PBMCs from the stem cell graft donor, obtained from the stem cell graft. Recombination linked TRBV25-1 to TRBJ1-2, with TRBD1 matching 7 junction bases. Here the CDR3 is given as CASSGGTVYGYTF. In nucleotide form, the sequence is TGTGCCAGCAGTGGAGGGACAGTTTATGGCTACACCTTC.